This T cell receptor (beta chain) originates from a study of metastatic and nonmetastatic thyroid tumors. As for the study in general: Comparative analysis of repertoires was undertaken across blood and tumor or nodule tissue obtained from malignant and benign thyroid patients.

Among the patients, none had received any treatment before thyroid surgery. TCRdb re-clonotyped the PCR reads via MiXCR. The sample lists about 16,000 clones, roughly 22% occurring once. The CDR3 runs to 15 residues. The germline V gene encodes CDR1 LNHDA and CDR2 SQIVND (reference sequence). V was clipped by 10 bases and J by 3 bases; unmatched bases: 7. This receptor was obtained from a female donor with papillary thyroid cancer or a benign thyroid nodule (not recorded which). Some clones in this sample may be carry-over from other donors' samples. The specimen sequenced was adjacent normal tissue. V usage is TRBV19 and J usage is TRBJ2-3; TRBD2 agrees at 13 bases. CDR3 amino acids: CATRTSGSPTDTQYF. The CDR3 nucleotides read TGTGCCACCAGGACTAGCGGGAGCCCTACAGATACGCAGTATTTT.